This TCR beta chain was captured by sequencing in a study of shared clonotypes between healthy human individuals. Study in general: A donor's plate count was three for CD4 naive and three for CD4 memory; CD8 naive had two and CD8 memory one.

Worth noting for this clone: The target antigen is unknown.

The CDR3 runs to 14 residues. TCRdb's table, derived via immunoSEQ multiplex PCR, lists solely in-frame clones and lacks some. The table lists approximately 2,000,000 clones, 85% to 95% of them singletons. Whole-study findings and limits: Around 5% of naive CD4 clonotypes were common to a few donors. Researchers sampled blood only, noting tissue repertoires likely differ. Donor clonotype sharing was expected to depend on sequencing depth.

The receptor's source is a man younger than 35 in good health. Some clones in this sample may be carry-over from other donors' samples. This rearrangement joins TRBV12-1 to TRBJ2-7; no check of the table's D call, TRBD2, against the DNA was made. TRBV12-1 is shown as a pseudogene. The sample comprised naive CD4+ T cells from PBMCs. Subset meaning: CD45RA+ positively selected. The CDR3 DNA follows: TGTGCCAGCAGCTTAAGCGGGACTACCTACGAGCAGTACTTC. Its protein is CASSLSGTTYEQYF.